The clone carrying this TCR beta chain was observed a few times. The antigen remains undetermined. Trimming removed 6 bases at V and 7 bases at J, with 15 bases between. The length of the CDR3 is 14 residues. From germline, CDR1 is WSHSY and CDR2 SAAADI. The data were obtained in a study of T cells in Graves' hyperthyroidism and ophthalmopathy. Whole-study results and caveats: Separation of ophthalmopathy from stable hyperthyroidism was achieved by a 13 V-J model.

Authors of the study amplified TCR beta CDR3 regions from RNA transcripts. Primed by the HTBI set, a first-round RT-PCR was run on the TCR CDR3. TCRdb re-analysed the multiplex PCR reads in MiXCR, keeping a single row per CDR3 protein. The table shows about 290,000 distinct CDR3 sequences, with approximately 18% occurring only once. The diagnostic basis comprised clinical symptoms, serum thyroxine and TRAb, thyroid ultrasound and orbital computed tomography. The V and J genes are TRBV10-2 and TRBJ1-4; D is perhaps TRBD1 (5 bases). The TCR comes from a man aged 50-59 years with Graves' ophthalmopathy. The source material was blood. CDR3 sequence: CASSHSGAGEKLFF. The CDR3 DNA follows: TGCGCCAGCAGCCACAGTGGGGCGGGTGAAAAACTGTTTTTT.